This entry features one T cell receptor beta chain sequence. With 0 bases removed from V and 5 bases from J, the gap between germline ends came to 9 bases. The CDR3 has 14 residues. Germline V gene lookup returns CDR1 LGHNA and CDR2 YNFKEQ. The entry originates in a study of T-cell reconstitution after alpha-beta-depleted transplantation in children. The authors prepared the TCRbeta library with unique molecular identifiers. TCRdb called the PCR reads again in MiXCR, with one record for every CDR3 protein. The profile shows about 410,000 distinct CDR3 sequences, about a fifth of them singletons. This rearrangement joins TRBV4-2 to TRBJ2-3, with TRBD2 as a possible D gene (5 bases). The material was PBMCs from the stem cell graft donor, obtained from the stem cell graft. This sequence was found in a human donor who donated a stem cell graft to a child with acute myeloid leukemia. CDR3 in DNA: TGTGCCAGCAGCCAAGATCCAGCGGTAGATACGCAGTATTTT. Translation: CASSQDPAVDTQYF.